This T cell receptor (beta chain) was retrieved from a study of blood T cell repertoires in COVID-19. Using immunoSEQ multiplex PCR, the repertoire was profiled, and TCRdb retains in-frame clones only, with some absent. The sample holds about 480,000 clones, approximately 88% seen once. This CDR3 region has 14 residues. V lost 0 bases and J 7 bases, leaving 13 bases between the germline ends. Per germline, CDR1 SGHRS and CDR2 YFSETQ. Clinical history as reported by participants underpinned cohort assignment. Donors in Cohort 3 who had recovered were those with two negative PCRs, healthcare professional clearance, or resolution of their symptoms.

Material for sequencing was PBMCs or T cells enriched from blood (not recorded which). The TCR was taken from a woman aged 40 to 49 who had recovered from COVID-19. The rearrangement links TRBV5-1 to TRBJ1-2; D call uncertain. The CDR3 DNA reads TGCGCCAGCAGCTTGGCCCCTCCGACGGGTGGCTACACCTTC. Translating gives CASSLAPPTGGYTF.